This is a list of T cell receptor beta chains from one sample in a study of T cells in tumors after PD-1 blockade. Repertoires were generated with immunoSEQ multiplex PCR, while TCRdb's copy carries only in-frame clones and drops some. The sample carries some 8,200 clones, around three fifths recorded once. The source material was tumor tissue, sampled after anti-PD-1 treatment. Receptors were obtained from a human donor with basal cell carcinoma. The CDR3 runs from the conserved cysteine through the conserved F or W. The D gene is left open where the match is weak. Clone size appears in some rows only: once, few, many, or a class for an expanded clone.

cdr3_length,v_call,clone_size,j_call,d_call,cdr3_nt,cdr3_aa
16,TRBV6-5,NA,TRBJ2-6,NA,TGTGCCAGCAGTTACCCAGTCAGGTCTGGGGCCAACGTCCTGACTTTC,CASSYPVRSGANVLTF
12,TRBV5-1,NA,TRBJ1-1,NA,TGCGCCAGCAGCATGCAGAACACTGAAGCTTTCTTT,CASSMQNTEAFF
14,TRBV3-1/TRBV3-2,NA,TRBJ2-1,TRBD2,TGTGCCAGCAGCCGACTAGCGGGGTACAATGAGCAGTTCTTC,CASSRLAGYNEQFF
15,TRBV9,NA,TRBJ1-1,NA,TGTGCCAGCAGCGTAGATACGGGAAGGAACACTGAAGCTTTCTTT,CASSVDTGRNTEAFF
14,TRBV6-5,NA,TRBJ1-2,NA,TGTGCCAGCAGGCTCAGAGGCGATAACTATGGCTACACCTTC,CASRLRGDNYGYTF
16,TRBV5-5,NA,TRBJ2-7,TRBD1,TGTGCCAGCAGCTTGGGCTGGGGTCAGGGGGCGATCGGGCAGTACTTC,CASSLGWGQGAIGQYF
14,TRBV7-6,NA,TRBJ2-1,NA,TGTGCCAGCAGCTTAGATGGGGACTACAATGAGCAGTTCTTC,CASSLDGDYNEQFF
18,TRBV11-2,NA,TRBJ2-6,NA,TGTGCCAGCAGCCTTGAACTCCGGGACCCAACTGGGGCCAACGTCCTGACTTTC,CASSLELRDPTGANVLTF
16,TRBV10-3,few,TRBJ1-2,NA,TGTGCCATCAGTGAGTCGAATCGGGGGACTAACTATGGCTACACCTTC,CAISESNRGTNYGYTF
16,TRBV11-3,NA,TRBJ2-3,NA,TGTGCCAGCAGCTCAGGGTACGGAACCCTGGCAGATACGCAGTATTTT,CASSSGYGTLADTQYF
14,TRBV6-5,few,TRBJ1-4,NA,TGTGCCAGCTCTCCAGCGGGAGGGTACGAAAAACTGTTTTTT,CASSPAGGYEKLFF
16,TRBV15,NA,TRBJ1-2,TRBD1,TGTGCCACCAGCAGAGTTACAGGGGGCGAGGGATATGGCTACACCTTC,CATSRVTGGEGYGYTF
15,TRBV3-1/TRBV3-2,NA,TRBJ2-7,TRBD1,TGTGCCAGCAGCCGAGGGGGACAGGAAACCTACGAGCAGTACTTC,CASSRGGQETYEQYF
15,TRBV3-1/TRBV3-2,NA,TRBJ2-7,NA,TGTGCCAGCAGCCAAGATTGGGCGACAGCTTACGAGCAGTACTTC,CASSQDWATAYEQYF
15,TRBV18,NA,TRBJ1-4,TRBD1,TGTGCCAGCTCACCAGCCGGGACAGGGAATGAAAAACTGTTTTTT,CASSPAGTGNEKLFF
14,TRBV10-3,NA,TRBJ2-7,NA,TGTGCCATCAGTGATAGCAGGGCCCCCTACGAGCAGTACTTC,CAISDSRAPYEQYF
15,TRBV3-1/TRBV3-2,NA,TRBJ2-2,TRBD2,TGTGCCAGCAGCCCCAGCGGGGGAAACACCGGGGAGCTGTTTTTT,CASSPSGGNTGELFF
11,TRBV6-5,NA,TRBJ2-2,NA,TGTGCCGCTGAGAAAAACGGGGAGCTGTTTTTT,CAAEKNGELFF
14,TRBV7-2,NA,TRBJ2-7,NA,TGTGCCAGCAGCTTAGAACAGGGACCCTACGAGCAGTACTTC,CASSLEQGPYEQYF
12,TRBV12-3/TRBV12-4,medium-sized,TRBJ1-5,NA,TGTGCCAGCAGGATCAGCAATCAGCCCCAGCATTTT,CASRISNQPQHF
14,TRBV28,NA,TRBJ1-2,TRBD1,TGTGCCAGCAGCGGCCGGGACAGGGGAGCTGGCTACACCTTC,CASSGRDRGAGYTF
16,TRBV28,large,TRBJ2-7,TRBD2,TGTGCCAGCAGCCCTGCCCCTTGGACTAGCGGCCACGAGCAGTACTTC,CASSPAPWTSGHEQYF
15,TRBV2,NA,TRBJ2-6,NA,TGTGCCAGCCATGGCGGGATCTCTGGGGCCAACGTCCTGACTTTC,CASHGGISGANVLTF